The following is a T cell receptor beta chain sequence with its context. The sample originates from a study of cytomegalovirus exposure and HLA in healthy donors. The CDR3 spans 14 residues. V was trimmed by 4 bases and J by 8 bases, leaving 15 bases between them. CDR1 and CDR2 from the germline V gene are SGHRS and YFSETQ. With 60 Vbeta and 13 Jbeta primers, the PCR was carried out. Using immunoSEQ multiplex PCR, the repertoire was profiled, and TCRdb retains in-frame clones only, with some absent. The repertoire shows over 100,000 clones; the top ten hold around 1.6%. Sequenced: PBMCs. The TCR was taken from a man aged 18 to 29 in good health and CMV-seronegative. The chain combines TRBV5-1 with TRBJ1-4, with D perhaps matching TRBD1 (5 bases). CDR3 sequence reads: CASSIGRGGEKLFF. Written as DNA, the CDR3 is TGCGCCAGCAGCATCGGGAGGGGAGGGGAAAAACTGTTTTTT.